This T cell receptor beta chain comes out of a study of cytomegalovirus exposure and HLA in healthy donors. Study-wide results and limits: A later analysis found that most CMV-associated TCR beta chains appeared HLA-restricted. Highest at DRB1 and lowest at HLA-C, TCR association rates differed among HLA loci in a later analysis. Presence/absence analyses treated sequencing depth as roughly uniform across donors.

Use of 60 Vbeta and 13 Jbeta primers characterized the PCR. Sequencing used immunoSEQ multiplex PCR; TCRdb keeps in-frame clones, though not all of them. The sample has approximately 100,000 clones, less than 80% seen once. Per germline, CDR1 LNHDA and CDR2 SQIVND (reference sequence). CDR3 length equals 15 residues. With 8 bases removed from V and 3 bases from J, the gap between germline ends came to 16 bases. This clone showed up just once. What it binds is not known. The sample was PBMCs. The sequence derives from a man in his forties in good health and CMV-seronegative. The chain employs TRBV19 and TRBJ1-4; D unresolved. The CDR3, as DNA: TGTGCCAGTGGTGGAGGGAACGCTGCTAATGAAAAACTGTTTTTT. Translating it yields CASGGGNAANEKLFF.